The clone carrying this T cell receptor beta chain was seen a few times. The primer mix had 60 Vbeta and 13 Jbeta primers. This table comes from immunoSEQ multiplex PCR, and its TCRdb copy is limited to in-frame clones, with some not included. Among 120,000 to 150,000 clones listed, 80% were seen once. This specimen comes from a study of cytomegalovirus exposure and HLA in healthy donors. CDR1 and CDR2 (germline): LNHDA, SQIVND (reference sequence). The CDR3 is made up of 17 amino acids. V lost 5 bases to trimming and J lost 1 base, with 20 bases between them. Sequenced input: PBMCs. This chain joins TRBV19 and TRBJ1-1; maybe TRBD1 (6 bases). The origin of this receptor is a woman under 40 in good health and CMV-seronegative. CDR3 DNA: TGTGCCAGTAGTGCGCGAGGGGGAAGTGGTAAGAACACTGAAGCTTTCTTT. Amino acid sequence: CASSARGGSGKNTEAFF.